The text below deals with one T cell receptor (delta chain). This specimen belongs to a study of gamma-delta T cells after stem cell transplantation. TCRdb re-identified clones in the RT-PCR reads via CATT. Here the sample spans 13,000 or so delta-chain clones, around 33% being singletons. Per germline, CDR1 TVYSNPD and CDR2 GDNSRS (reference sequence). The CDR3 is made up of 18 amino acids. Trimming shortened V by 5 bases and J by 0 bases, and 28 bases separated the two germline ends. This receptor was obtained from a human donor. It is not recorded whose cells these are; they may come from a transplant donor. The sample was gamma-delta T cells. The V call is TRDV3, the J call TRDJ1, with D possibly TRDD3 on 5 matching bases. In DNA form, the CDR3 reads TGTGCCGCCGGCCGTCCCAAAACCGGGGAACAGTACACCGATAAACTCATCTTT. Translation: CAAGRPKTGEQYTDKLIF.